The subject of this entry is one T cell receptor beta chain. The sample is drawn from a study of blood T cell repertoires in COVID-19. Background on the study: COVID-19 samples, acute and convalescent, were from the United States, Italy and Spain. The cDNA or gDNA used as material had been derived from T cells, B-cell-depleted T cells, or PBMCs.

Libraries were prepared by immunoSEQ multiplex PCR; TCRdb keeps only in-frame clonotypes and omits some of them. The table lists 140,000 to 150,000 clones, more than 60% of them singletons. Germline V gene lookup returns CDR1 WSHSY and CDR2 SAAADI. The V end was cut by 6 bases, the J end by 2 bases, with 14 bases between. The CDR3 length is 15 residues. Sequencing was performed on peripheral blood. This clonotype originated in an older woman with acute or convalescent COVID-19. The rearrangement links TRBV10-2 to TRBJ2-1; D not resolved. CDR3 sequence (DNA): TGCGCCAGCAGGAACAGCAGAGACACCTACAATGAGCAGTTCTTC. Residues: CASRNSRDTYNEQFF.